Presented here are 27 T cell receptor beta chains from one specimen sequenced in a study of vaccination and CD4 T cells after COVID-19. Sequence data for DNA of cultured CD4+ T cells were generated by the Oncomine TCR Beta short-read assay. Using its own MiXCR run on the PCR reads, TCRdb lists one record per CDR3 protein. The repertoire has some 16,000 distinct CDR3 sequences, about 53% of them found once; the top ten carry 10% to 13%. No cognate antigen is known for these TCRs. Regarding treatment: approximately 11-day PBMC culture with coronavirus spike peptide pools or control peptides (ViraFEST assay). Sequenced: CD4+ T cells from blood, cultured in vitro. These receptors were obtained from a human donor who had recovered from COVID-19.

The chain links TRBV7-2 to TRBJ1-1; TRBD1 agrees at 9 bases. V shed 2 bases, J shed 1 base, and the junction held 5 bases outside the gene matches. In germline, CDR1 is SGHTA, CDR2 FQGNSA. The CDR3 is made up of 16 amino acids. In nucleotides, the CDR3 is TGTGCCAGCAGCTTATTACTGGGACAGGGGAACACTGAAGCTTTCTTT. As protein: CASSLLLGQGNTEAFF.

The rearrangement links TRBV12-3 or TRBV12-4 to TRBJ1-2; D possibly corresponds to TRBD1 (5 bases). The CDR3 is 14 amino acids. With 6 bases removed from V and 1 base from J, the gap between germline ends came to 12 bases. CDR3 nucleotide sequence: TGTGCCAGCAGCCTCGGGACGGTTAACTATGGCTACACCTTC. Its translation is CASSLGTVNYGYTF.

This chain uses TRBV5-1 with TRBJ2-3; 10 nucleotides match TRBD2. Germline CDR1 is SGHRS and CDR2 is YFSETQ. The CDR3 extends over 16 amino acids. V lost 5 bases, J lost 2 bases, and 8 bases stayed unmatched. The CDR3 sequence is CASRYTGLADTDTQYF. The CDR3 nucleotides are TGCGCCAGCAGATATACCGGACTAGCGGACACAGATACGCAGTATTTT.

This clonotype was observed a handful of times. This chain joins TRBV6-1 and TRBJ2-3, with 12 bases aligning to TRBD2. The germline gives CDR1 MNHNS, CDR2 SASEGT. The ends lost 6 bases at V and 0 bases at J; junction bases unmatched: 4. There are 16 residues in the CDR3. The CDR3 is CASSPGTSGSTDTQYF. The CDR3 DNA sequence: TGTGCCAGCAGCCCCGGGACTAGCGGGAGCACAGATACGCAGTATTTT.

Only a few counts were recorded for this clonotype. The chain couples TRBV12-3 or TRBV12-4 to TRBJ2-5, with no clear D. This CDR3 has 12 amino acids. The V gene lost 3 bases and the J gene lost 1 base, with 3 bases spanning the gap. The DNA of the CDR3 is TGTGCCAGCAGTTTGGTCCAAGAGACCCAGTACTTC. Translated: CASSLVQETQYF.

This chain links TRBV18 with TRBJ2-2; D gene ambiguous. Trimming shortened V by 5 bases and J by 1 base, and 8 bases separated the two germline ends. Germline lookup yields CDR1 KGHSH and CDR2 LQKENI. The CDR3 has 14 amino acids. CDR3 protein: CASSAAVNTGELFF. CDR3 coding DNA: TGTGCCAGCTCAGCCGCCGTGAACACCGGGGAGCTGTTTTTT.

The CDR3 sequence: CASSVQGQFRYEQYF. The CDR3 nucleotides are TGTGCCAGCAGTGTACAGGGCCAGTTTCGCTACGAGCAGTACTTC. V usage is TRBV6-1 and J usage is TRBJ2-1; maybe TRBD1 (6 bases). The DNA end is a closer match to TRBJ2-7, so the J assignment may be wrong. The germline V gene has CDR1 MNHNS and CDR2 SASEGT. CDR3 length equals 15 residues.

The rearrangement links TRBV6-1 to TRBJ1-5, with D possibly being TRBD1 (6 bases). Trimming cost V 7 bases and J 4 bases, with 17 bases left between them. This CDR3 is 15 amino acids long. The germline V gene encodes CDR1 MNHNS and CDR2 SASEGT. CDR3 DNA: TGTGCCAGCACCCGTCGACAGGTGACAAATCAGCCCCAGCATTTT. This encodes CASTRRQVTNQPQHF.

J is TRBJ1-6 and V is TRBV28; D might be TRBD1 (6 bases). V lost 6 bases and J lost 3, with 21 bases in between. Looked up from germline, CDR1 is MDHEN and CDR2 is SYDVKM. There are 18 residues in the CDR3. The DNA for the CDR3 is TGTGCCAGCAGAGGCCTCGGGACGGGGGGCTTCTATAATTCACCCCTCCACTTT. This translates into CASRGLGTGGFYNSPLHF. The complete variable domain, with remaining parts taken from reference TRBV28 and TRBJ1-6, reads DVKVTQSSRYLVKRTGEKVFLECVQDMDHENMFWYRQDPGLGLRLIYFSYDVKMKEKGDIPEGYSVSREKKERFSLILESASTNQTSMYLCASRGLGTGGFYNSPLHFGNGTRLTVT.

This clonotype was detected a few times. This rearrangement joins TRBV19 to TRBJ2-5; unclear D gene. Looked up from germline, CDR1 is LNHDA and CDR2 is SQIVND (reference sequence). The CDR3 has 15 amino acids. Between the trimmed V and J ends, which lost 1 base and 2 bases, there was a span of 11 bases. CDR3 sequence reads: CASSIAPSSQETQYF. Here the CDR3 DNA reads TGTGCCAGTAGTATAGCGCCCAGCTCACAAGAGACCCAGTACTTC.

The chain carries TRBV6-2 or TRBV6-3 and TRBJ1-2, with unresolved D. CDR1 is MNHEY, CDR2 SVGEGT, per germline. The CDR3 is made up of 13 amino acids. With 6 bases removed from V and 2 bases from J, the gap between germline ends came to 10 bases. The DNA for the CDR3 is TGTGCCAGCAGACTGGACGGGAACTATGGCTACACCTTC. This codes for CASRLDGNYGYTF.

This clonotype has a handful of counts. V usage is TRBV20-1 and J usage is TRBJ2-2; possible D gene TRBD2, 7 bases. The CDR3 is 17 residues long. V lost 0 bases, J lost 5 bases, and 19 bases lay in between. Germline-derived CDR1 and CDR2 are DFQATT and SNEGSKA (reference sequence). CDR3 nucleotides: TGCAGTGCTAGAGATCAGGGGTCAGGGCGGGGGACCGGGGAGCTGTTTTTT. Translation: CSARDQGSGRGTGELFF.

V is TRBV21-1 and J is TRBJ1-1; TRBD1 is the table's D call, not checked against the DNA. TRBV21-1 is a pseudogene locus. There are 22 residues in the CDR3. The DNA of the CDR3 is TGTGCCAGCAGCAACTTTAGGCCCCGTTATCGACCGGGGCGGATTAGAAACACTGAAGCTTTCTTT. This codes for CASSNFRPRYRPGRIRNTEAFF.

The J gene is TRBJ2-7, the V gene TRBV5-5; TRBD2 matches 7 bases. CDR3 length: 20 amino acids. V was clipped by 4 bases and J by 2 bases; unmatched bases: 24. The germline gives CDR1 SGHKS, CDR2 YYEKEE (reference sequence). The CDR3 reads CASSQVTSLNAAAGAYEQYF. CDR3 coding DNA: TGTGCCAGCAGCCAAGTTACATCCCTGAACGCGGCCGCGGGAGCCTACGAGCAGTACTTC.

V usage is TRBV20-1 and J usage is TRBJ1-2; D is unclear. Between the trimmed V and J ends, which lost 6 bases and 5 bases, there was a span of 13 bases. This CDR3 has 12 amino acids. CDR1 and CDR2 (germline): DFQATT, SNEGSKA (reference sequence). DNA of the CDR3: TGCAGTGCGAGGTTAGGCGGGTATGGCTACACCTTC. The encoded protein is CSARLGGYGYTF.

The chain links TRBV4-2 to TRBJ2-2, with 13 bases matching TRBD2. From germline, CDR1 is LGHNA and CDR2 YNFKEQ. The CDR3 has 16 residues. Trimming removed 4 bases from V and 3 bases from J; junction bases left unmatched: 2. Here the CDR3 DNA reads TGTGCCAGCAGCCGGACTAGCGGGGGCTACACCGGGGAGCTGTTTTTT. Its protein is CASSRTSGGYTGELFF.

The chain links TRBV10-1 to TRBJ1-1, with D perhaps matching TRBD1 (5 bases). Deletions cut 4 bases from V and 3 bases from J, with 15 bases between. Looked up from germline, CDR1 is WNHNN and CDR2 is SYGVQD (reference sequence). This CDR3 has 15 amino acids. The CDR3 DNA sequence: TGCGCCAGCAGTGCGGCAGGGTGGGAGGACACTGAAGCTTTCTTT. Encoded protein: CASSAAGWEDTEAFF.

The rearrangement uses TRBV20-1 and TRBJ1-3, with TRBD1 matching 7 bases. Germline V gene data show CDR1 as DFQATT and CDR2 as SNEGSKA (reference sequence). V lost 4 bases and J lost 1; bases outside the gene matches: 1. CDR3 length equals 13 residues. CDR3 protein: CSAMDRSGNTIYF. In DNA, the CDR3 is TGCAGTGCTATGGACAGGTCTGGAAACACCATATATTTT.

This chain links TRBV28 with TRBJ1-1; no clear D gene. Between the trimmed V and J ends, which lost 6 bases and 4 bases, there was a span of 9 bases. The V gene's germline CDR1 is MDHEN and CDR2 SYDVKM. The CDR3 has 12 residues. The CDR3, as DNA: TGTGCCAGCAGAGCAGCCCCCACTGAAGCTTTCTTT. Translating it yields CASRAAPTEAFF.

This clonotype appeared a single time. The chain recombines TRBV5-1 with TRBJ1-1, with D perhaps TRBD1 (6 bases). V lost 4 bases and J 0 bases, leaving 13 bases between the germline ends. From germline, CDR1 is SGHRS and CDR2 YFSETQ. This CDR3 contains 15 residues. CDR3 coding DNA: TGCGCCAGCAGCGTGGACAGCCCAATGAACACTGAAGCTTTCTTT. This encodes CASSVDSPMNTEAFF. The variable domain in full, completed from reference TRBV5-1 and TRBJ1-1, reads KAGVTQTPRYLIKTRGQQVTLSCSPISGHRSVSWYQQTPGQGLQFLFEYFSETQRNKGNFPGRFSGRQFSNSRSEMNVSTLELGDSALYLCASSVDSPMNTEAFFGQGTRLTVV.

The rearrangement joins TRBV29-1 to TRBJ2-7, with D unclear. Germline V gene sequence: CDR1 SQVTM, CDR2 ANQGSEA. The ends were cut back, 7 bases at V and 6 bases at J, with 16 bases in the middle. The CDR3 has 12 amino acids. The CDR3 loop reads CSADGQSGEQYF. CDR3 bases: TGCAGCGCAGATGGGCAGTCCGGCGAGCAGTACTTC.

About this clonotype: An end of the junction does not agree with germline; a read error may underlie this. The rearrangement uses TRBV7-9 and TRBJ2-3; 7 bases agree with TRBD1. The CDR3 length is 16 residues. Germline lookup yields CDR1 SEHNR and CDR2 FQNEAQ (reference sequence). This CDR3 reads CASSLGYRGSTGTQYF. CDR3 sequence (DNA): TGTGCCAGCAGCTTAGGCTACAGGGGTAGCACAGGTACGCAGTATTTT. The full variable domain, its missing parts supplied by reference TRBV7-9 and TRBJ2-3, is DTGVSQNPRHKITKRGQNVTFRCDPISEHNRLYWYRQTLGQGPEFLTYFQNEAQLEKSRLLSDRFSAERPKGSFSTLEIQRTEQGDSAMYLCASSLGYRGSTGTQYFGPGTRLTVL.

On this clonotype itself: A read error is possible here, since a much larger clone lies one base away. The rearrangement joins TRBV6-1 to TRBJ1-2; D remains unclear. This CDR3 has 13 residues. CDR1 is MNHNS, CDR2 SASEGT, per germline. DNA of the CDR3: TGTGCCAGCGGTGAAAAGGAGAACTATGGCTACACCTTC. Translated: CASGEKENYGYTF.

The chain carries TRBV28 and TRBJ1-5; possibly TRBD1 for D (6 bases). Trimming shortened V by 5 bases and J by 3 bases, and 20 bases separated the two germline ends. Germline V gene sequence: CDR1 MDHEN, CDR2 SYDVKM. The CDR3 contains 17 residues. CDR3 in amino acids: CASSPRSVGQTNQPQHF. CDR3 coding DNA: TGTGCCAGCAGTCCCCGTTCCGTCGGACAGACCAATCAGCCCCAGCATTTT.

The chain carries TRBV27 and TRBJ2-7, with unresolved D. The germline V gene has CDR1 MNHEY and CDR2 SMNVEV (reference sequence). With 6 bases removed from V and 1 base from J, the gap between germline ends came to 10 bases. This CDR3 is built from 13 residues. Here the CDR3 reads CASRLTGSYEQYF. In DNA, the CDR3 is TGTGCCAGCAGACTGACTGGGTCCTACGAGCAGTACTTC.

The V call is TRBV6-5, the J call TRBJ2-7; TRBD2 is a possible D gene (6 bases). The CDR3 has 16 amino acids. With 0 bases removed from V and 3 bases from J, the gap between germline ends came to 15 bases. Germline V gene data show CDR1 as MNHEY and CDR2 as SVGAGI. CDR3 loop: CASSYSPAAGYYEQYF. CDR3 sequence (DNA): TGTGCCAGCAGTTACTCCCCTGCGGCGGGGTACTACGAGCAGTACTTC.

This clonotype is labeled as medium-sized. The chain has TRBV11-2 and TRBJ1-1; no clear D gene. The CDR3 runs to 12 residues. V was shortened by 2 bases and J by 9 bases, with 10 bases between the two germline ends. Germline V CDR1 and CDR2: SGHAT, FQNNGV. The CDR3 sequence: CASSLSVGKAFF. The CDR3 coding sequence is TGTGCCAGCAGCTTAAGTGTGGGTAAAGCTTTCTTT. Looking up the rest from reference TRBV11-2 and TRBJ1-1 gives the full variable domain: EAGVAQSPRYKIIEKRQSVAFWCNPISGHATLYWYQQILGQGPKLLIQFQNNGVVDDSQLPKDRFSAERLKGVDSTLKIQPAKLEDSAVYLCASSLSVGKAFFGQGTRLTVV.